This T cell receptor beta chain stems from a study of T-cell memory formation after mild COVID-19. With regard to this clonotype: Antigen specificity is unknown.

MiXCR, applied by TCRdb to the 5' RACE reads, yields one record per CDR3 protein. The sample lists about 250,000 distinct CDR3 sequences, less than 20% occurring once. General observations from the study: The study detected some responding clones in pre-infection memory, suggesting cross-reactive memory joined. Of the contracting clones, CD4+ ones lay mainly in CM and EM, and CD8+ ones in EMRA.

V was clipped by 2 bases and J by 10 bases, with 15 bases between them. The CDR3 loop spans 13 amino acids. CDR1 SGHRS and CDR2 YFSETQ come from the germline V gene. The V call is TRBV5-1, the J call TRBJ1-1, with a possible D match to TRBD1 (6 bases). Sequences were obtained from PBMCs or a T cell subset sorted from them (not recorded which). The sequence came from a man in his late teens or twenties who had mild COVID-19 (a few samples of this study predate the infection). Cell type and time point are not known. CDR3 residues: CASSFGGGPGAFF. In DNA, the CDR3 is TGCGCCAGCAGCTTCGGCGGGGGCCCGGGAGCTTTCTTT.